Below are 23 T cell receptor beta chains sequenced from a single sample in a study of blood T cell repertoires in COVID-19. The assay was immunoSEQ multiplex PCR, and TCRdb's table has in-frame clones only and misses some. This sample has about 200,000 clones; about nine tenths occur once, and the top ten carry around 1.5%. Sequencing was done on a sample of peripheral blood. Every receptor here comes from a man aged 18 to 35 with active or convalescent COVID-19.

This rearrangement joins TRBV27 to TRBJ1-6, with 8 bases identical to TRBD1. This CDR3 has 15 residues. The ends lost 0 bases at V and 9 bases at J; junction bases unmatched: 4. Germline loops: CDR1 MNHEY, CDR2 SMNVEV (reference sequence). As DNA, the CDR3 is TGTGCCAGCAGTTTATCCGGGGACAGGATTTCACCCCTCCACTTT. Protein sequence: CASSLSGDRISPLHF.

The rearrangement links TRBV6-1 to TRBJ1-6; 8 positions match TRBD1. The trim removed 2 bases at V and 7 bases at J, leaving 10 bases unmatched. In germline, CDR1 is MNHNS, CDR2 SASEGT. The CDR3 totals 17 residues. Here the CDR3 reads CASSESATGAINSPLHF. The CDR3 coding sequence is TGTGCCAGCAGTGAATCGGCGACAGGGGCTATCAATTCACCCCTCCACTTT.

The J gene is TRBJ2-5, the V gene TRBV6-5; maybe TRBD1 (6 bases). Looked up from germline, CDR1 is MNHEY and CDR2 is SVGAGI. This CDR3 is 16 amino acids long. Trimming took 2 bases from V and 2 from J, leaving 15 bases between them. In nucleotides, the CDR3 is TGTGCCAGCAGTTACAGCCAGGGGACCGGTCAAGAGACCCAGTACTTC. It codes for CASSYSQGTGQETQYF.

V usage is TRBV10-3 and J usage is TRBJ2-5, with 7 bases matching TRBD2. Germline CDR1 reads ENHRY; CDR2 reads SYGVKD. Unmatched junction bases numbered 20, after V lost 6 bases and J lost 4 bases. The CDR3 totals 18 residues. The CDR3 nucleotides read TGTGCCATCAGCAAAGTGGGTAGCCCTACTGGGGGGGGAGAGACCCAGTACTTC. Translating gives CAISKVGSPTGGGETQYF.

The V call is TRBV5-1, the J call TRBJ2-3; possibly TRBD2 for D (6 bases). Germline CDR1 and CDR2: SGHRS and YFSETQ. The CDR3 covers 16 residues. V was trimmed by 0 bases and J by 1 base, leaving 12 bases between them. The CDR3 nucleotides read TGCGCCAGCAGCTTGGTGACTAGTGAACGCACAGATACGCAGTATTTT. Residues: CASSLVTSERTDTQYF.

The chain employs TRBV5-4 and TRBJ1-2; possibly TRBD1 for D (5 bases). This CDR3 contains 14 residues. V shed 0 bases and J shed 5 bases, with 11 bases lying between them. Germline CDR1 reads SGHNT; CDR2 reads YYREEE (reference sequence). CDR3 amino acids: CASSLGTQTYGYTF. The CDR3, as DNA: TGTGCCAGCAGCTTGGGGACACAGACTTATGGCTACACCTTC. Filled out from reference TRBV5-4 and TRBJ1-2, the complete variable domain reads ETGVTQSPTHLIKTRGQQVTLRCSSQSGHNTVSWYQQALGQGPQFIFQYYREEENGRGNFPPRFSGLQFPNYSSELNVNALELDDSALYLCASSLGTQTYGYTFGSGTRLTVV.

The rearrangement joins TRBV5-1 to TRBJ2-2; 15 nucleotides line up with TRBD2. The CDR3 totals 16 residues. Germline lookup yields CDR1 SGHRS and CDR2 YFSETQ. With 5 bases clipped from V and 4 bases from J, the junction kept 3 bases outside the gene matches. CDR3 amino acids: CASSRTSGGATGELFF. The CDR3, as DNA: TGCGCCAGCAGTCGGACTAGCGGGGGGGCCACCGGGGAGCTGTTTTTT.

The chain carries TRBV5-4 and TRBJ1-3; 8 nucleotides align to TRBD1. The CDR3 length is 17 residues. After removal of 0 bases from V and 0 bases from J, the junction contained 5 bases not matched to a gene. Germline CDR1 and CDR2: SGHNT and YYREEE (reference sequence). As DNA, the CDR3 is TGTGCCAGCAGCTTGGGACAGGGGACCCACTCTGGAAACACCATATATTTT. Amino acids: CASSLGQGTHSGNTIYF.

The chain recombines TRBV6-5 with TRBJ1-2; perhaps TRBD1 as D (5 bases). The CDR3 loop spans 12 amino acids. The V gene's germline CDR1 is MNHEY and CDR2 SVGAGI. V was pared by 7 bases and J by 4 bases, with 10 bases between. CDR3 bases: TGTGCCAGCATAACAGGATTCTATGGCTACACCTTC. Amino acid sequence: CASITGFYGYTF.

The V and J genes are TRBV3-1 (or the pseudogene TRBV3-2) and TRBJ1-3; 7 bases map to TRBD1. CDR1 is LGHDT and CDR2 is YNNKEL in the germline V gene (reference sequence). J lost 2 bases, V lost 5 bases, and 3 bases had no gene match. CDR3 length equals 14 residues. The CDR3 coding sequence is TGTGCCAGCAGCACCACAGGGGCTGGAAACACCATATATTTT. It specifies CASSTTGAGNTIYF.

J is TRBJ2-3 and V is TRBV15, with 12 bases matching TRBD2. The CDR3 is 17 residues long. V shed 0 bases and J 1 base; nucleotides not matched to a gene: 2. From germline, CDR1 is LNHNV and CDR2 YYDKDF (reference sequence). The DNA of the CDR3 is TGTGCCACCAGCAGAGATAGGACTAGCGGGGGCACAGATACGCAGTATTTT. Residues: CATSRDRTSGGTDTQYF.

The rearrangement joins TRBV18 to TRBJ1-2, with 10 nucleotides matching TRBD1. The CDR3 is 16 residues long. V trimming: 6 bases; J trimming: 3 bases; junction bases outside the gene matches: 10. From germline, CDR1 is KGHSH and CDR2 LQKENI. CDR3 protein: CASSPGTGVFYYGYTF. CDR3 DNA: TGTGCCAGCTCGCCCGGGACAGGGGTGTTTTACTATGGCTACACCTTC.

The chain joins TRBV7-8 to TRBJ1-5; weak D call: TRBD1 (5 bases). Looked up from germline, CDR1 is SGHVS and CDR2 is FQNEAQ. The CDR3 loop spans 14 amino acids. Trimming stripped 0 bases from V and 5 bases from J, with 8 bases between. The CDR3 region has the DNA TGTGCCAGCAGCTTAGCAAGGGGTGATCAGCCCCAGCATTTT. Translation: CASSLARGDQPQHF.

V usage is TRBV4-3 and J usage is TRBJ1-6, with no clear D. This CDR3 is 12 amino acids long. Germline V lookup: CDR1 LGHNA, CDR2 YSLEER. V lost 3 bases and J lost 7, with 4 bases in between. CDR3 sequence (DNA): TGCGCCAGCAGCCACGGGAATTCACCCCTCCACTTT. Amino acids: CASSHGNSPLHF.

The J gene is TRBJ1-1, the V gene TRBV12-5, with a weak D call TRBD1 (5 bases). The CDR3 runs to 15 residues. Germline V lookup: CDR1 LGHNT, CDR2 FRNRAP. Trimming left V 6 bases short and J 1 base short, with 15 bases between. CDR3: CASGRDAGENTEAFF. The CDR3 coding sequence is TGTGCTAGTGGCCGAGATGCGGGGGAGAACACTGAAGCTTTCTTT.

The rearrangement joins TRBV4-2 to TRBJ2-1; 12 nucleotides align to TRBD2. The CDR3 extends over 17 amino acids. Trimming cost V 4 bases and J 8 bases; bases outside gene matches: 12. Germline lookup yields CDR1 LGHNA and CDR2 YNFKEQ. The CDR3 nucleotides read TGTGCCAGCAGCCCCCAGGCGACTAGCGGGGGAAGGTATGAGCAGTTCTTC. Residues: CASSPQATSGGRYEQFF.

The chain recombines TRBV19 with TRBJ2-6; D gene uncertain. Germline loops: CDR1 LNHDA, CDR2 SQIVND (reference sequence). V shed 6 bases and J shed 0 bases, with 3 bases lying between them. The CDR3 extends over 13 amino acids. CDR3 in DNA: TGTGCCAGTAGCGGCTCTGGGGCCAACGTCCTGACTTTC. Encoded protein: CASSGSGANVLTF.

The CDR3 region has the DNA TGTGCCAGCAGCCATAGTGGGGGACTCAATCAGCCCCAGCATTTT. It encodes CASSHSGGLNQPQHF. The rearrangement links TRBV3-1 (or the pseudogene TRBV3-2) to TRBJ1-5; D is perhaps TRBD1 (5 bases). The CDR3 length is 15 residues. Germline V gene data show CDR1 as LGHDT and CDR2 as YNNKEL (reference sequence). Deletions cut 3 bases from V and 3 bases from J, with 12 bases between.

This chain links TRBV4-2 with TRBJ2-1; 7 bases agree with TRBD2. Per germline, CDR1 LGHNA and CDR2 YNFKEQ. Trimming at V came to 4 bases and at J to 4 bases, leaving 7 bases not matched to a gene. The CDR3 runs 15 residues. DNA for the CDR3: TGTGCCAGCAGCCCGGCGGGGGAAGGTTACAATGAGCAGTTCTTC. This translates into CASSPAGEGYNEQFF.

CDR3 amino acids: CASSNGRATGELFF. The CDR3 nucleotides read TGTGCCAGTAGTAACGGGAGAGCCACCGGGGAGCTGTTTTTT. V is TRBV19 and J is TRBJ2-2, with a tentative D call TRBD2 (6 bases). Germline CDR1 is LNHDA and CDR2 is SQIVND (reference sequence). Trimming took off 4 bases at V and 4 bases at J, with 10 bases between the two ends. This CDR3 contains 14 residues. The full variable domain, with the rest looked up from reference TRBV19 and TRBJ2-2, is DGGITQSPKYLFRKEGQNVTLSCEQNLNHDAMYWYRQDPGQGLRLIYYSQIVNDFQKGDIAEGYSVSREKKESFPLTVTSAQKNPTAFYLCASSNGRATGELFFGEGSRLTVL.

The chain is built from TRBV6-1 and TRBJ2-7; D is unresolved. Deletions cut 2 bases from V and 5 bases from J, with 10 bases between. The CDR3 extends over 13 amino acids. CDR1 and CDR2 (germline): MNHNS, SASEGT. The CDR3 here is CASSELRFDEQYF. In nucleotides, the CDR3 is TGTGCCAGCAGTGAACTACGCTTTGACGAGCAGTACTTC.

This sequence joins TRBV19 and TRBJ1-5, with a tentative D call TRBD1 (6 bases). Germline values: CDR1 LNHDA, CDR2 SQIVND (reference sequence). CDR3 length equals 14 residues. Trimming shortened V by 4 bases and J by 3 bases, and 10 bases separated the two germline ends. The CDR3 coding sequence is TGTGCCAGTAGTAATACAGGGAACAATCAGCCCCAGCATTTT. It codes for CASSNTGNNQPQHF.

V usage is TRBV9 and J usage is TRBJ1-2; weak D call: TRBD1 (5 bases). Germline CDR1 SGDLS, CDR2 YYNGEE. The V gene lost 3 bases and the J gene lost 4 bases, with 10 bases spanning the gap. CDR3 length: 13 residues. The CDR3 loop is CASSAVGGYGYTF. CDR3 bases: TGTGCCAGCAGCGCCGTCGGGGGCTATGGCTACACCTTC.